Listed here is a single T cell receptor (beta chain). Antigen specificity is unknown. TCRdb keeps only in-frame clones here, not all; method: immunoSEQ multiplex PCR. The sample includes roughly 35,000 clones, just over 90% seen only once; the top ten take 7%. This CDR3 is built from 14 residues. V was pared by 7 bases and J by 5 bases, with 6 bases of the junction left unmatched. The germline V gene encodes CDR1 MGHDK and CDR2 SYGVNS. The data are from a study of T cells in tuberculosis. Study information: T cells were selected with CD1B tetramers loaded with glucose monomycolate. A South African cohort included IGRA-negative adolescents, latently infected IGRA-positive adolescents and adults with active tuberculosis. Study conclusions and caveats: GMM-specific TCRs were nearer to active tuberculosis alpha repertoires, suggesting expansion.

Time point specified: new active TB diagnosis, blood taken before or within 7 days of starting treatment. This TCR was recovered from an adult with tuberculosis. Some clones in this sample may be carry-over from other donors' samples. The material sequenced was PBMCs, taken at tuberculosis diagnosis. V usage is TRBV25-1 and J usage is TRBJ1-1; 11 nucleotides match TRBD1. CDR3 protein: CASTGTGGRTEAFF. The CDR3 nucleotides read TGTGCCAGCACCGGGACAGGGGGTCGGACTGAAGCTTTCTTT.